This T cell receptor beta chain was identified during a study of blood T cell repertoires in COVID-19 (TCRdb year 2020). Turning to the overall study: Collaborator samples came from the United States, Italy and Spain and covered acute and convalescent phases of COVID-19. The material from the prospective study consisted of cDNA or gDNA derived from T cells, B-cell-depleted T cells, or PBMCs. Deeply sampled blood TCRbeta repertoires from subjects exposed to, actively infected with, or recovered from COVID-19 were included in the dataset. The repertoires were released in a freely available public database intended as a resource for research on the immune response to SARS-CoV-2. The samples were drawn from the first 160 participants of the ongoing ImmuneRACE study and from 950 to 1,500 subjects provided by 6 global collaborators. Nearly every sample came with metadata listing a de-identified subject ID, COVID-19 status, age in years and sex. Where available, HLA class I and class II types were taken from metadata supplied by the sample provider and were not determined by assay-based typing.

V trim: 0 bases; J trim: 7 bases; unmatched bases: 1. The CDR1 and CDR2 encoded by the germline V gene are LGHNT and FRNRAP. The CDR3 spans 14 residues, from the cysteine through the phenylalanine. Only the CDR3 part of the read is kept: 42 bases, read in frame from the first base. In the case of this clone: Its antigen is currently not known. Within one base of it there is no much larger clone, and no base qualities were kept.

Collaborating institutions collected whole blood in K2EDTA tubes following their own protocols. For TCRbeta analysis, collaborators shipped samples in one of three forms: frozen whole blood, isolated PBMCs, or DNA extracted from either of those sample types. On the study overall, not on this receptor specifically: How much clinical and demographic metadata was included differed by source and by participant, and the metadata was provided uncurated.

The immunoSEQ Assay, a bias-controlled multiplex PCR, was used to amplify TCRbeta CDR3 regions from genomic DNA. As for the original processing: The number of nucleated cells in each sample was estimated by amplification of reference gene primers within the assay. Sequence reads were collapsed and filtered to measure the absolute abundance of every unique TCRbeta CDR3 rearrangement. Productive Simpson clonality was computed per sample as the square root of Simpson's diversity index over productive rearrangements. TCRdb's version of the immuneACCESS table is confined to in-frame rearrangements and falls short of the full clone set. An unresolved V gene accounts for under half of the shortfall where checked; the remainder is of unknown origin. The V and J calls and the clone size are those of that table, but D and trimming were determined from the DNA. Here the sample has about 240,000 clones; approximately 78% occur a single time. 9.5% to 15% of the sample comes from the top ten.

This sequence was found in a woman in her fifties or sixties with active or convalescent COVID-19. This receptor chain uses TRBV12-5 and TRBJ1-5; TRBD1 fits 9 bases in the junction. The sequencing sample was made of peripheral blood. The CDR3 region reads CASGLVGTGQPQHF. The DNA is TGTGCTAGTGGTTTGGTAGGGACAGGGCAGCCCCAGCATTTT. Extended through the reference TRBV12-5 and TRBJ1-5 proteins, this CDR3 yields the full variable domain: DARVTQTPRHKVTEMGQEVTMRCQPILGHNTVFWYRQTMMQGLELLAYFRNRAPLDDSGMPKDRFSAEMPDATLATLKIQPSEPRDSAVYFCASGLVGTGQPQHFGDGTRLSIL.